These T cell receptor beta chains were read from a single sample in a study of shared clonotypes between healthy human individuals. Assay used: immunoSEQ multiplex PCR; TCRdb lists only in-frame clones, some missing. Of around 2,000,000 clones listed, approximately 95% are singletons. The sample taken for sequencing was naive CD8+ T cells sorted from blood. The receptors derive from a man aged 18 to 30 in good health. Each CDR3 is given with its conserved first and last residue. The order of the fields is clone size, CDR3 length, V gene, D gene, J gene, CDR3 protein, CDR3 DNA. D genes are given only for firm matches. Clone size is not always given. Where it is, it says once, few, many or a class for expanded clones.

NA,18,TRBV5-1,TRBD1,TRBJ2-2,CASSWPVLTTGDTGELFF,TGCGCCAGCAGCTGGCCGGTCCTGACAACAGGGGACACCGGGGAGCTGTTTTTT
NA,11,TRBV20-1,NA,TRBJ2-3,CSAPWGGAQYF,TGCAGTGCTCCATGGGGAGGCGCGCAGTATTTT
once,14,TRBV7-9,TRBD1,TRBJ1-4,CASSLSGGREKLFF,TGTGCCAGCAGCTTATCAGGGGGCCGGGAAAAACTGTTTTTT
NA,15,TRBV5-4,TRBD1,TRBJ2-7,CASSLGQGASYEQYF,TGTGCCAGCAGCTTGGGACAGGGGGCGTCCTACGAGCAGTACTTC
NA,11,TRBV27,NA,TRBJ2-3,CASSYSNTQYF,TGTGCCAGTTCGTACTCTAATACGCAGTATTTT
NA,15,TRBV7-9,NA,TRBJ1-4,CASSLVRDYNEKLFF,TGTGCCAGCAGCTTAGTCAGGGACTATAATGAAAAACTGTTTTTT
NA,13,TRBV11-1,NA,TRBJ2-7,CASSQTDYYEQYF,TGTGCCAGCAGCCAGACGGACTATTACGAGCAGTACTTC
NA,16,TRBV27,NA,TRBJ2-5,CASFPGQTYSGETQYF,TGTGCCAGCTTTCCTGGACAGACCTACTCAGGGGAGACCCAGTACTTC
NA,15,TRBV9,NA,TRBJ2-7,CASSVDGGPAYEQYF,TGTGCCAGCAGCGTAGACGGGGGGCCAGCTTACGAGCAGTACTTC
NA,16,TRBV29-1,TRBD1,TRBJ2-7,CSVETWTGGNVYEQYF,TGCAGCGTTGAGACCTGGACAGGGGGAAATGTCTACGAGCAGTACTTC
NA,14,TRBV5-6,TRBD2,TRBJ2-7,CASSMRGKTYEQYF,TGTGCCAGCAGCATGCGGGGGAAAACCTACGAGCAGTACTTC
NA,14,TRBV11-2,TRBD1,TRBJ2-7,CASTPSGTGYEQYF,TGTGCCAGCACCCCAAGTGGGACAGGCTACGAGCAGTACTTC
NA,16,TRBV7-2,NA,TRBJ2-1,CASSQSRTRPNNEQFF,TGTGCCAGCAGCCAGAGTCGGACTCGCCCCAACAATGAGCAGTTCTTC